This TCR beta chain was sequenced during a study of blood T cell repertoires in COVID-19. Study at large: The study drew acute and convalescent COVID-19 samples from the United States, Italy and Spain. PBMCs, B-cell-depleted T cells, or T cells provided the cDNA or gDNA that made up the material.

How the authors handled the data: From reference gene primer amplification, estimates of nucleated cell counts were derived. This table comes from immunoSEQ multiplex PCR, and its TCRdb copy is limited to in-frame clones, with some not included. V, J and clone size reflect that table, while D and trimming were determined from the DNA. The table has about 330,000 clones, approximately 87% seen once. The clonotype comes from a woman aged 50 to 60 with active or convalescent COVID-19. The sequenced sample was peripheral blood.

CDR3 amino acids: CASSLGGLLQYNEQFF. In DNA, the CDR3 is TGTGCCAGCAGCTTAGGTGGTCTCCTTCAGTACAATGAGCAGTTCTTC. The chain joins TRBV7-2 to TRBJ2-1; D unresolved. Looked up from germline, CDR1 is SGHTA and CDR2 is FQGNSA. V dropped 1 base and J dropped 4 bases, with 14 bases sitting between them. CDR3 length equals 16 residues. The entire variable domain, with the rest obtained from reference TRBV7-2 and TRBJ2-1, is as follows: GAGVSQSPSNKVTEKGKDVELRCDPISGHTALYWYRQSLGQGLEFLIYFQGNSAPDKSGLPSDRFSAERTGGSVSTLTIQRTQQEDSAVYLCASSLGGLLQYNEQFFGPGTRLTVL.